This TCR beta chain was found in a study of beta chain features in type 1 diabetes. Study details: In all, 85 million to 130 million sorted cells from all samples were analyzed.

Of the isolated RNA, all was reverse transcribed, and so the sequenced material was expressed TCRB transcripts. Method: immunoSEQ multiplex PCR; TCRdb's copy keeps in-frame clones and lacks some. The sample records 620,000 or so clones, around a sixth being singletons. The single heparinised draw taken from each donor contained approximately 100 mL of blood on average. The study's findings and limits: VDJ junctions in type 1 diabetes patients carried more deletions and fewer insertions.

This clone was picked up many times. Its antigen remains unidentified. Sequencing used naive CD4+ T cells from blood. This receptor was obtained from a man between 18 and 29 years old in good health.

As DNA, the CDR3 is TGTGCCAGCAGTGAAGCTAAGCTGTTTTTT. Protein sequence: CASSEAKLFF. This chain uses TRBV2 with TRBJ1-4; D gene ambiguous. The CDR3 consists of 10 residues. The V gene's germline CDR1 is SNHLY and CDR2 FYNNEI. Deletions cut 0 bases from V and 14 bases from J, with 4 bases between.